The 25 T cell receptor beta chains below all came from one sample that was sequenced in a study of regulatory and conventional T cells in RAG deficiency. Conventional CD4+ T cells were sorted from blood as CD25-low CD127-high cells. Using immunoSEQ multiplex PCR, the repertoire was profiled, and TCRdb retains in-frame clones only, with some absent. This table holds roughly 30,000 clones, approximately 96% found once. The same sample was also used in a study of regulatory T cells. From that report: Amplification used 52 TRBV primers and 13 TRBJ primers.

The sample taken for sequencing was CD25- CD4+ T cells sorted from blood. The source of these receptors is a human donor in good health.

The chain combines TRBV5-4 with TRBJ2-3, with a possible D match to TRBD1 (5 bases). Germline V lookup: CDR1 SGHNT, CDR2 YYREEE (reference sequence). V was trimmed by 0 bases and J by 2 bases, leaving 7 bases between them. This CDR3 has 14 amino acids. CDR3 in DNA: TGTGCCAGCAGCTTGGGGGGCTTCACAGATACGCAGTATTTT. Translation gives CASSLGGFTDTQYF.

V and J are TRBV6-1 and TRBJ2-1; 8 bases are shared with TRBD1. J was trimmed by 9 bases and V by 6 bases; bases with no gene match: 13. There are 15 residues in the CDR3. Germline CDR1 MNHNS, CDR2 SASEGT. In nucleotides, the CDR3 is TGTGCCAGCAGGGGTGGTCAGGGGGCGCGTAGTGAGCAGTTCTTC. Translating gives CASRGGQGARSEQFF.

The V and J genes are TRBV6-5 and TRBJ1-5, with 8 bases fitting TRBD1. V trimming: 0 bases; J trimming: 6 bases; junction bases outside the gene matches: 4. The CDR3 has 15 amino acids. Germline assignment: CDR1 MNHEY and CDR2 SVGAGI. The DNA for the CDR3 is TGTGCCAGCAGTTACTCGAACAGGGGGAGTCAGCCCCAGCATTTT. The encoded protein is CASSYSNRGSQPQHF.

The chain couples TRBV5-6 to TRBJ1-1; 10 bases are a match to TRBD1. Germline values: CDR1 SGHDT, CDR2 YYEEEE. Trimming at V came to 3 bases and at J to 5 bases, leaving 7 bases not matched to a gene. The CDR3 runs 15 residues. CDR3 sequence (DNA): TGTGCCAGCAGCTCGGGACAGGGGAGTAGAACTGAAGCTTTCTTT. Encoded protein: CASSSGQGSRTEAFF.

The chain employs TRBV30 and TRBJ2-7, with TRBD1 identical over 10 bases. The V and J ends lost 1 base and 7 bases, in that order; junction bases with no gene match: 10. Germline values: CDR1 GTSNPN, CDR2 SVGIG (reference sequence). CDR3 length equals 15 residues. CDR3 residues: CAWSGPGTGEREQYF. Here the CDR3 DNA reads TGTGCCTGGAGTGGTCCGGGGACAGGGGAGAGGGAGCAGTACTTC.

In its sample, this clone was seen a few times. The CDR3 DNA sequence: TGTGCCAGTGGCACAGAGTATAATTCACCCCTCCACTTT. Its translation: CASGTEYNSPLHF. The chain has TRBV19 and TRBJ1-6; D gene ambiguous. Germline CDR1 LNHDA, CDR2 SQIVND (reference sequence). Trimming shortened V by 8 bases and J by 4 bases, and 9 bases separated the two germline ends. There are 13 residues in the CDR3.

This chain connects TRBV6-1 to TRBJ1-1; 12 nucleotides line up with TRBD1. The CDR3 is 15 amino acids. With V trimmed by 3 bases and J by 6 bases, 5 bases remained unmatched. Germline loops: CDR1 MNHNS, CDR2 SASEGT. The CDR3 here is CASSEPGQGAAEAFF. CDR3 coding DNA: TGTGCCAGCAGTGAGCCGGGACAGGGGGCGGCTGAAGCTTTCTTT.

The genes are TRBV11-2 and TRBJ2-5, with D maybe TRBD2 (6 bases). The germline gives CDR1 SGHAT, CDR2 FQNNGV. This CDR3 is built from 15 residues. V lost 5 bases and J 2 bases, leaving 15 bases between the germline ends. In DNA form, the CDR3 reads TGTGCCAGCAGCGCGACTAGTTGGGGACAAGAGACCCAGTACTTC. Its translation: CASSATSWGQETQYF.

The V and J genes are TRBV18 and TRBJ2-7, with D possibly matching TRBD1 (5 bases). CDR3 size: 15 residues. Per the germline V gene, CDR1 is KGHSH and CDR2 is LQKENI. The V gene lost 4 bases and the J gene lost 2 bases, with 15 bases spanning the gap. DNA for the CDR3: TGTGCCAGCTCACGGACCAGTCAGGGCCCCTACGAGCAGTACTTC. It is translated as CASSRTSQGPYEQYF.

The V call is TRBV30, the J call TRBJ2-4, with 7 bases lining up with TRBD1. CDR1 and CDR2 (germline): GTSNPN, SVGIG (reference sequence). V lost 1 base to trimming and J lost 13 bases; unmatched junction nucleotides: 4. The CDR3 spans 11 residues. In DNA, the CDR3 is TGTGCCTGGAGTGCACGACAGGGACAGTACTTC. This codes for CAWSARQGQYF.

The chain is built from TRBV6-1 and TRBJ2-1, with 7 positions matching TRBD2. Germline V gives CDR1 MNHNS, CDR2 SASEGT. J was trimmed by 2 bases and V by 6 bases; bases with no gene match: 7. This CDR3 contains 15 residues. CDR3 residues: CASRNRGGAYNEQFF. CDR3 sequence (DNA): TGTGCCAGCAGAAACCGCGGGGGAGCCTACAATGAGCAGTTCTTC.

This chain links TRBV7-8 with TRBJ2-3; D is uncertain. Trimming pared 5 bases from V and 10 bases from J, leaving 10 bases between. Germline lookup yields CDR1 SGHVS and CDR2 FQNEAQ. This CDR3 is 11 amino acids long. CDR3 protein: CASSEDRAQYF. The CDR3 DNA is TGTGCCAGCAGCGAAGACCGGGCGCAGTATTTT.

This chain uses TRBV29-1 with TRBJ1-1; D perhaps matches TRBD1 (6 bases). The CDR3 has 14 residues. Germline V CDR1 and CDR2: SQVTM, ANQGSEA. The V end was cut by 3 bases, the J end by 4 bases, with 15 bases between. The CDR3 spells CSVEVQGWGTEAFF. The CDR3 region has the DNA TGCAGCGTTGAGGTACAGGGTTGGGGCACTGAAGCTTTCTTT.

This clone was counted a few times. The chain combines TRBV5-6 with TRBJ1-4; D unresolved. The CDR3 runs 16 residues. V shed 1 base and J shed 6 bases, with 16 bases lying between them. Germline CDR1 is SGHDT and CDR2 is YYEEEE. The CDR3 nucleotides are TGTGCCAGCAGCTTGTCTTCAACCCCCGGGGATGAAAAACTGTTTTTT. This codes for CASSLSSTPGDEKLFF.

The table lists this clone with a few counts. The chain couples TRBV10-3 to TRBJ1-1; no clear D gene. This CDR3 has 15 amino acids. The V gene's germline CDR1 is ENHRY and CDR2 SYGVKD. Trimming cost V 6 bases and J 1 base, with 15 bases left between them. CDR3 loop: CAISAQEGPNTEAFF. In DNA, the CDR3 is TGTGCCATCAGCGCCCAGGAGGGCCCGAACACTGAAGCTTTCTTT.

V gene TRBV30 combines with J gene TRBJ1-1; 9 positions match TRBD1. Per germline, CDR1 GTSNPN and CDR2 SVGIG (reference sequence). V trimming: 1 base; J trimming: 8 bases; junction bases outside the gene matches: 5. The CDR3 is made up of 13 amino acids. The CDR3 loop is CAWSGDRAKEAFF. CDR3 in DNA: TGTGCCTGGAGTGGGGACAGGGCTAAAGAAGCTTTCTTT.

The chain employs TRBV29-1 and TRBJ2-3, with D hard to call. The CDR3 contains 11 residues. V lost 4 bases and J 4 bases, leaving 6 bases between the germline ends. CDR1 is SQVTM and CDR2 is ANQGSEA in the germline V gene. The CDR3 loop is CSVVRPDTQYF. CDR3 DNA sequence: TGCAGCGTTGTTCGTCCAGATACGCAGTATTTT.

This sequence joins TRBV2 and TRBJ1-2; unclear D gene. This CDR3 has 12 residues. Germline lookup yields CDR1 SNHLY and CDR2 FYNNEI. Trimming stripped 1 base from V and 5 bases from J, with 5 bases between. The CDR3 is CASSEGPYGYTF. The CDR3 DNA follows: TGTGCCAGCAGTGAAGGGCCTTATGGCTACACCTTC.

The V call is TRBV6-6, the J call TRBJ1-5; 9 bases map to TRBD1. Losses at the gene ends were 8 bases for V and 1 base for J; bases not matched to a gene: 6. The CDR3 covers 15 residues. Looked up from germline, CDR1 is MNHNY and CDR2 is SVGAGI (reference sequence). The CDR3 DNA sequence: TGTGCCAGCTTTTCCGGGACAGGGAGCAATCAGCCCCAGCATTTT. Protein product: CASFSGTGSNQPQHF.

The chain recombines TRBV2 with TRBJ1-1; perhaps TRBD1 as D (6 bases). The CDR3 totals 16 residues. Germline V gene sequence: CDR1 SNHLY, CDR2 FYNNEI. The V end lost 6 bases, the J end lost 3 bases, and 20 bases lay between the germline ends. CDR3 amino acids: CASRGGTNEGYTEAFF. As DNA, the CDR3 is TGTGCCAGCAGGGGGGGGACAAACGAGGGGTACACTGAAGCTTTCTTT. Variable domain in full (rest from reference TRBV2 and TRBJ1-1): EPEVTQTPSHQVTQMGQEVILRCVPISNHLYFYWYRQILGQKVEFLVSFYNNEISEKSEIFDDQFSVERPDGSNFTLKIRSTKLEDSAMYFCASRGGTNEGYTEAFFGQGTRLTVV.

This chain connects TRBV30 to TRBJ2-1, with D perhaps matching TRBD1 (5 bases). This CDR3 is 15 amino acids long. The germline CDR1 and CDR2 sequences are GTSNPN and SVGIG (reference sequence). Trimming shortened V by 1 base and J by 6 bases, and 16 bases separated the two germline ends. CDR3 loop: CAWSGGALLANEQFF. The CDR3 DNA follows: TGTGCCTGGAGTGGTGGGGCCCTCCTTGCCAATGAGCAGTTCTTC. The whole variable domain, remainder taken from reference TRBV30 and TRBJ2-1, is SQTIHQWPATLVQPVGSPLSLECTVEGTSNPNLYWYRQAAGRGLQLLFYSVGIGQISSEVPQNLSASRPQDRQFILSSKKLLLSDSGFYLCAWSGGALLANEQFFGPGTRLTVL.

The count of this clone is one. The V gene is TRBV18, the J gene TRBJ2-1, with a possible D match to TRBD2 (5 bases). V dropped 6 bases and J dropped 5 bases, with 14 bases sitting between them. The CDR3 is 14 amino acids. Per the germline V gene, CDR1 is KGHSH and CDR2 is LQKENI. The DNA of the CDR3 is TGTGCCAGCTCCCAATCCGGGAAACACAATGAGCAGTTCTTC. It specifies CASSQSGKHNEQFF.

This rearrangement joins TRBV5-1 to TRBJ2-5, with a possible D match to TRBD2 (7 bases). Looked up from germline, CDR1 is SGHRS and CDR2 is YFSETQ. This CDR3 has 13 amino acids. V was cut by 5 bases and J by 5 bases, with 13 bases left in between. The CDR3 bases are TGCGCCAGCAGTTCGGGGGGCGGGGAGACCCAGTACTTC. Translating it yields CASSSGGGETQYF.

The J gene is TRBJ1-2, the V gene TRBV27, with TRBD1 identical over 7 bases. This CDR3 has 13 amino acids. After removal of 6 bases from V and 5 bases from J, the junction contained 6 bases not matched to a gene. The germline CDR1 and CDR2 sequences are MNHEY and SMNVEV (reference sequence). CDR3 loop: CASRRDRVYGYTF. Written as DNA, the CDR3 is TGTGCCAGCAGACGGGACAGAGTATATGGCTACACCTTC.

CDR3 nucleotide sequence: TGTGCCAGCCGTAGGACTAGCGGGGGGGCAGTTGAGCAGTTCTTC. As protein: CASRRTSGGAVEQFF. The chain recombines TRBV2 with TRBJ2-1; 15 positions agree with TRBD2. Trimming took 8 bases from V and 9 from J; bases not matched to a gene: 8. Germline V lookup: CDR1 SNHLY, CDR2 FYNNEI. The CDR3 is made up of 15 amino acids.